This T cell receptor (beta chain) was observed in a study of shared clonotypes between healthy human individuals. CD45RO-negative, CCR7-positively selected cells formed the naive CD8 fraction, excluding terminally differentiated effector memory CD45RA+ cells. With 5 bases removed from V and 3 bases from J, the gap between germline ends came to 13 bases. The CDR3 loop spans 14 amino acids. The germline CDR1 and CDR2 sequences are SGHAT and FQNNGV. Data came from immunoSEQ multiplex PCR; TCRdb stores just in-frame clones and leaves some out. Among some 2 million clones listed, less than 95% were seen once.

This TCR came from a man younger than 35 in good health. V and J are TRBV11-2 and TRBJ1-1; D not resolved. The sample comprised naive CD8+ T cells sorted from blood. This chain's CDR3 is CASSSPWGDTEAFF. The CDR3, as DNA: TGTGCCAGCAGCAGCCCTTGGGGAGACACTGAAGCTTTCTTT. The variable domain in full, with the rest retrieved from reference TRBV11-2 and TRBJ1-1, is EAGVAQSPRYKIIEKRQSVAFWCNPISGHATLYWYQQILGQGPKLLIQFQNNGVVDDSQLPKDRFSAERLKGVDSTLKIQPAKLEDSAVYLCASSSPWGDTEAFFGQGTRLTVV.